The present T cell receptor beta chain was sequenced within a study of T cell responses to AZD1222 COVID-19 vaccine (dated by TCRdb to the early 2020s). For the study in its entirety: AZD1222 recipients given second doses at about 4 weeks or at about 12 weeks were pooled, since spike-specific TCR depth and breadth were not found to differ between the two schedules. A total of 240 or so trial participants underwent TCR sequencing, of whom under 220 had received two doses of AZD1222 and around 25 had received two doses of the MenACWY control vaccine. Enrollment into the trials was organized by age into subgroups of 18-55, 56-69 and 70-plus years, and those subgroups contained around 150, 28 and 57 TCR-sequenced participants, respectively. Overall study results and their limits: Nearly half of unique spike-specific TCRs reportedly recognized epitopes outside regions mutated in the B.1.351 and B.1.1.7 variants. Participants were mostly white British, with more females than males. The authors suggested clonal diversity may have been underestimated. No day 14 peak-response samples were available, so repertoires were characterized only after the peak T cell response. Spike-specific TCR breadth and depth rose significantly after two AZD1222 doses compared with day 0 and with MenACWY recipients. The whole spike protein was spanned by vaccine-associated CD4 TCRs, and dominant responses were seen in regions 160-218 and 743-854. In the small 56-69-year group, the increase in depth fell short of significance, most likely because of low power. Only five to seven AZD1222 recipients were SARS-CoV-2 seropositive at baseline, limiting conclusions about previously exposed vaccinees.

The time point label, read with the paper, signifies: baseline before first vaccination. Samples from vaccinated people were obtained from the UK trials COV001 and COV002, which included a single-blind randomized controlled phase 2/3 trial of AZD1222 (ChAdOx1 nCoV-19) in healthy adults. Trial participant PBMC samples were collected at day 0 and day 28 after the second dose for TCRbeta chain sequencing. The CDR3 regions of human TCRbeta chains were subjected to immunosequencing. The original pipeline was this. Repertoire TCRs were matched against a reference library of SARS-CoV-2-specific TCRs generated with the MIRA antigen-specificity platform. Breadth was defined as the fraction of unique TCRs that were SARS-CoV-2-associated, and depth was defined as the fraction of total T cells that were SARS-CoV-2-associated. Each spike-specific TCR was assigned to its reactive spike region and to a CD4 or CD8 class using the MIRA data. Log10-transformed breadth and depth values were compared by one-way ANOVA with Sidak's multiple comparisons tests. TCRdb mirrors the immuneACCESS table, restricted to in-frame sequences. Some clones are absent from its copies; in checked studies, under half trace to an unresolved V gene, and the reason for the others is unknown. The V and J calls and the clone size are those of that table, but D and trimming were determined from the DNA. The sample table records about 120,000 clones; about 83% of these occur just once. The ten top clones hold about 12% of the sample.

A word on this clone: Its antigen has not been determined. No qualities accompany the bases; no much larger clone lies one base away.

The CDR3 covers 13 residues, taking in both the cysteine and the phenylalanine. Kept here is only the CDR3 DNA, which spans 39 bases and is read in frame from base 1. CDR1 and CDR2, looked up from the germline V gene, are MNHEY and SVGAGI. V was cut back by 6 bases and J by 1 base, leaving a gap of 9 bases between them. The TCR comes from an adult in good health. Recombination connected TRBV6-5 to TRBJ1-1; the best D guess is TRBD1, with 6 bases matching. The source was peripheral blood, collected on day 0 of AZD1222 vaccination. The bases read TGTGCCAGCAGCCGGACAGCGAACACTGAAGCTTTCTTT. This sequence encodes CASSRTANTEAFF.